These 22 T cell receptor beta chains were sequenced from one sample in a study of T-cell reconstitution after alpha-beta-depleted transplantation in children. Unique molecular identifiers featured in how the TCRbeta library was prepared. TCRdb passed the PCR reads through MiXCR, listing each CDR3 protein once. Seen here are fewer than 550,000 distinct CDR3 sequences, about 10% observed once, and the top ten hold less than 15%. Sequenced here: PBMCs, mostly from graft donor cells, sampled 180 days after TCRalphabeta/CD19-depleted stem cell transplant. Every receptor here comes from a female patient aged 2-15 years who had a stem cell transplant for aplastic anemia, so the T cells may come from the graft donor.

In this sample, this clonotype turned up once. In DNA form, the CDR3 reads TGCAGCGGACTAGCGGGCTTGGTAAATACGCAGTATTTT. It encodes CSGLAGLVNTQYF. V and J are TRBV29-1 and TRBJ2-3, with 10 bases identical to TRBD2. V gave up 7 bases and J gave up 7 bases; unmatched junction bases: 8. The CDR3 runs 13 residues. Germline V lookup: CDR1 SQVTM, CDR2 ANQGSEA.

The genes are TRBV20-1 and TRBJ2-7, with TRBD2 identical over 13 bases. Germline CDR1 is DFQATT and CDR2 is SNEGSKA (reference sequence). V shed 5 bases and J 3 bases; nucleotides not matched to a gene: 7. The CDR3 totals 15 residues. CDR3 nucleotide sequence: TGCAGTGCTCTTGGACTAGCGGGAGCAGACTACGAGCAGTACTTC. Translated, it gives CSALGLAGADYEQYF.

The chain employs TRBV28 and TRBJ2-7, with D tentatively TRBD2 (6 bases). The CDR3 covers 14 residues. Germline V gene sequence: CDR1 MDHEN, CDR2 SYDVKM. The V end lost 1 base, the J end lost 2 bases, and 9 bases lay between the germline ends. CDR3 amino acids: CASSLYGGAYEQYF. DNA for the CDR3: TGTGCCAGCAGTTTATATGGCGGGGCCTACGAGCAGTACTTC.

In its sample, this clonotype was seen many times. The chain recombines TRBV28 with TRBJ2-7; possible D gene TRBD2, 5 bases. From germline, CDR1 is MDHEN and CDR2 SYDVKM. Trimming took off 2 bases at V and 3 bases at J, with 11 bases between the two ends. This CDR3 is built from 14 residues. CDR3 loop: CASSLARGIYEQYF. DNA of the CDR3: TGTGCCAGCAGTTTAGCCCGGGGAATCTACGAGCAGTACTTC.

This clonotype was counted at least ten times. V usage is TRBV2 and J usage is TRBJ2-7; D ambiguous. V was pared by 4 bases and J by 2 bases, with 6 bases between. Germline-derived CDR1 and CDR2 are SNHLY and FYNNEI. The CDR3 is made up of 12 amino acids. The CDR3 DNA reads as TGTGCCAGCAGTGTCACTACCTACGAGCAGTACTTC. The encoded protein is CASSVTTYEQYF.

This clonotype was found many times. The gene calls are TRBV7-2 and TRBJ2-7; 8 positions agree with TRBD2. The germline V gene has CDR1 SGHTA and CDR2 FQGNSA. The CDR3 totals 14 residues. V shed 4 bases, J shed 0 bases, and the junction held 2 bases outside the gene matches. The CDR3, as DNA: TGTGCCAGCAGCTCAGGGACTAGCTCCTACGAGCAGTACTTC. Protein sequence: CASSSGTSSYEQYF.

This chain links TRBV5-1 with TRBJ2-1; D not certain. V dropped 0 bases and J dropped 9 bases, with 16 bases sitting between them. Germline CDR1 SGHRS, CDR2 YFSETQ. This CDR3 spans 15 amino acids. Written as DNA, the CDR3 is TGCGCCAGCAGCTTGGATGGCGCCAGATCCCTTGAGCAGTTCTTC. The encoded protein is CASSLDGARSLEQFF. The variable domain in full, completed from reference TRBV5-1 and TRBJ2-1, reads KAGVTQTPRYLIKTRGQQVTLSCSPISGHRSVSWYQQTPGQGLQFLFEYFSETQRNKGNFPGRFSGRQFSNSRSEMNVSTLELGDSALYLCASSLDGARSLEQFFGPGTRLTVL.

The chain couples TRBV6-5 to TRBJ2-3, with no clear D. CDR1 and CDR2 (germline): MNHEY, SVGAGI. The CDR3 has 16 residues. Trimming left V 1 base short and J 2 bases short, with 13 bases between. Here the CDR3 reads CASSYWRQAATDTQYF. In nucleotides, the CDR3 is TGTGCCAGCAGTTACTGGCGCCAGGCGGCCACAGATACGCAGTATTTT.

This clonotype was observed at least ten times. The chain carries TRBV14 and TRBJ2-1; TRBD2 might be the D (5 bases). Trimming stripped 0 bases from V and 4 bases from J, with 10 bases between. Looked up from germline, CDR1 is SGHDN and CDR2 is FVKESK. The CDR3 totals 15 residues. The CDR3 DNA sequence: TGTGCCAGCAGCCAAGACTTAGCGAGTTACAATGAGCAGTTCTTC. As protein: CASSQDLASYNEQFF.

The rearrangement links TRBV20-1 to TRBJ1-2, with D perhaps matching TRBD1 (5 bases). This CDR3 contains 13 residues. V was pared by 4 bases and J by 4 bases, with 13 bases between. Looked up from germline, CDR1 is DFQATT and CDR2 is SNEGSKA (reference sequence). The CDR3 sequence: CSAKSSGIYGYTF. The CDR3 nucleotides are TGCAGTGCTAAAAGTTCAGGGATCTATGGCTACACCTTC.

This clonotype was picked up many times. The rearrangement links TRBV29-1 to TRBJ2-1; possibly TRBD2 for D (5 bases). The ends were cut back, 4 bases at V and 6 bases at J, with 13 bases in the middle. The CDR3 totals 13 residues. CDR1 SQVTM and CDR2 ANQGSEA come from the germline V gene. The CDR3 coding sequence is TGCAGCGTTGGCCCCACCGGAGGCAATGAGCAGTTCTTC. This codes for CSVGPTGGNEQFF.

The J gene is TRBJ2-5, the V gene TRBV4-2, with TRBD1 matching over 8 bases. The germline gives CDR1 LGHNA, CDR2 YNFKEQ. CDR3 length equals 17 residues. V dropped 1 base and J dropped 4; count of bases not matched to a gene: 11. The CDR3 here is CASSQAPRTGSRETQYF. In DNA form, the CDR3 reads TGTGCCAGCAGCCAAGCCCCCCGGACAGGGAGTAGAGAGACCCAGTACTTC.

This clonotype appeared a few times. V is TRBV12-3 or TRBV12-4 and J is TRBJ1-3; D is undetermined. CDR3 length: 14 residues. Trimming removed 5 bases at V and 1 base at J, with 9 bases between. CDR3 DNA sequence: TGTGCCAGCAGTCCCCGATTATCTGGAAACACCATATATTTT. This sequence encodes CASSPRLSGNTIYF.

The chain recombines TRBV25-1 with TRBJ1-2, with D possibly being TRBD1 (6 bases). This CDR3 contains 21 residues. V lost 3 bases to trimming and J lost 0 bases, with 29 bases between them. Germline loops: CDR1 MGHDK, CDR2 SYGVNS. The CDR3 region is CASSDASPFRDTGRPNYGYTF. Here the CDR3 DNA reads TGTGCCAGCAGTGACGCATCCCCCTTCCGGGACACTGGACGTCCTAACTATGGCTACACCTTC.

This clonotype came up a few times. The rearrangement links TRBV29-1 to TRBJ1-2, with D unclear. V lost 4 bases and J 4 bases, leaving 10 bases between the germline ends. CDR3 length equals 12 residues. CDR1 is SQVTM, CDR2 ANQGSEA, per germline. The CDR3 DNA reads as TGCAGCGTTGTTTCACCGGCCTATGGCTACACCTTC. Protein: CSVVSPAYGYTF. Combining the CDR3 with reference TRBV29-1 and TRBJ1-2 gives the whole variable domain SAVISQKPSRDICQRGTSLTIQCQVDSQVTMMFWYRQQPGQSLTLIATANQGSEATYESGFVIDKFPISRPNLTFSTLTVSNMSPEDSSIYLCSVVSPAYGYTFGSGTRLTVV.

This chain links TRBV11-1 with TRBJ2-7; no definite D call. Germline assignment: CDR1 SGHAT and CDR2 FQDESV (reference sequence). The CDR3 loop spans 12 amino acids. Trimming pared 5 bases from V and 6 bases from J, leaving 11 bases between. CDR3 amino acids: CASSEYIAEQYF. As DNA, the CDR3 is TGTGCCAGCAGCGAATATATAGCCGAGCAGTACTTC.

The sample holds a few counts of this clonotype. As DNA, the CDR3 is TGTGCCAGCAGCTTAAGTACTAGCGGGAACTACAATGAGCAGTTCTTC. Translated, it gives CASSLSTSGNYNEQFF. This chain joins TRBV7-9 and TRBJ2-1; 10 bases agree with TRBD2. The CDR3 spans 16 residues. Germline CDR1 SEHNR, CDR2 FQNEAQ (reference sequence). With 2 bases clipped from V and 3 bases from J, the junction kept 4 bases outside the gene matches.

The chain couples TRBV27 to TRBJ2-1; the D gene is possibly TRBD2 (5 bases). Deletions cut 5 bases from V and 12 bases from J, with 20 bases between. The CDR3 covers 14 residues. CDR1 is MNHEY and CDR2 is SMNVEV in the germline V gene (reference sequence). As DNA, the CDR3 is TGTGCCAGCAGTATCCCCGGGCGACGAGAGGGGCAGTTCTTC. Translated, it gives CASSIPGRREGQFF.

This clonotype has just a few counts. The chain links TRBV20-1 to TRBJ2-3; D gene uncertain. The CDR3 is 14 amino acids. The V and J ends lost 0 bases and 4 bases respectively, with 11 bases between them. Germline V gene sequence: CDR1 DFQATT, CDR2 SNEGSKA (reference sequence). The CDR3 sequence: CSARDVEASDTQYF. CDR3 in DNA: TGCAGTGCTAGAGATGTTGAAGCGTCAGATACGCAGTATTTT.

This clonotype was counted many times. This CDR3 is CSARGGARMNTEAFF. The CDR3, as DNA: TGCAGTGCTAGAGGGGGGGCGCGAATGAACACTGAAGCTTTCTTT. The V call is TRBV20-1, the J call TRBJ1-1; TRBD1 might be the D (6 bases). Trimming stripped 1 base from V and 0 bases from J, with 12 bases between. The CDR3 loop spans 15 amino acids. The germline CDR1 and CDR2 sequences are DFQATT and SNEGSKA (reference sequence).

V is TRBV6-2 or TRBV6-3 and J is TRBJ2-7; possibly TRBD2 for D (5 bases). The germline V and J ends were trimmed by 5 bases and 5 bases, with 19 bases remaining between them. Germline CDR1 MNHEY, CDR2 SVGEGT. The CDR3 consists of 15 residues. This CDR3 reads CASSPHRGRTHEQYF. DNA of the CDR3: TGTGCCAGCAGTCCCCACCGAGGGCGGACCCACGAGCAGTACTTC.

This clonotype showed up many times. V gene TRBV29-1 combines with J gene TRBJ1-2, with D possibly being TRBD1 (6 bases). Germline-derived CDR1 and CDR2 are SQVTM and ANQGSEA. The CDR3 is made up of 13 amino acids. The germline V and J ends were trimmed by 3 bases and 6 bases, with 14 bases remaining between them. CDR3 loop: CSVDPAGADGYTF. DNA of the CDR3: TGCAGCGTTGACCCCGCGGGGGCGGATGGCTACACCTTC.